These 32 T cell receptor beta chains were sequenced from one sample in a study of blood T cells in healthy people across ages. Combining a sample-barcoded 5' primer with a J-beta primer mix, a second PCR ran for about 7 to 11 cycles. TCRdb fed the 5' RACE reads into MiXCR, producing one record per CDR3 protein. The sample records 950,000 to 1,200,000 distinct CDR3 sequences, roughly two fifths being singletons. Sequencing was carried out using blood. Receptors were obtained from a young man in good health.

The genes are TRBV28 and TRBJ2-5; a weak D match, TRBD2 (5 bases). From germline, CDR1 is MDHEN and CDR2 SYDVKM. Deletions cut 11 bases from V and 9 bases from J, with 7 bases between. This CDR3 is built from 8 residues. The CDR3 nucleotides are TGTGCCTCCGGGGCCCAGTACTTC. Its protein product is CASGAQYF.

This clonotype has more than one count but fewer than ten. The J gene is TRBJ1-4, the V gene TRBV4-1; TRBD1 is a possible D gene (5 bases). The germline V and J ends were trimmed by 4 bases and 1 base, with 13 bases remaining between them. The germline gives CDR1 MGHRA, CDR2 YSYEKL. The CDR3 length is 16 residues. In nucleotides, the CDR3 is TGCGCCAGCAGCCCGGAGCCGGGGCGAACTAATGAAAAACTGTTTTTT. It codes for CASSPEPGRTNEKLFF.

The CDR3 nucleotides read TGTGCCACCAGCAGAGATGGGAGGGCACAGGGCGCCCTGAGCTCCTACAATGAGCAGTTCTTC. As protein: CATSRDGRAQGALSSYNEQFF. This chain joins TRBV15 and TRBJ2-1, with D possibly TRBD2 on 7 matching bases. The V end lost 0 bases, the J end lost 0 bases, and 24 bases lay between the germline ends. Germline lookup yields CDR1 LNHNV and CDR2 YYDKDF (reference sequence). The CDR3 sequence is 21 residues long.

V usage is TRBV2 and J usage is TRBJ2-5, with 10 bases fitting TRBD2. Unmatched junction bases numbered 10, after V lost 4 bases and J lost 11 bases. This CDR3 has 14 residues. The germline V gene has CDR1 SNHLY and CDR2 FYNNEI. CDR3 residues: CASSGQRGGGEQYF. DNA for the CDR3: TGTGCCAGCAGTGGCCAGCGGGGGGGCGGTGAGCAGTACTTC.

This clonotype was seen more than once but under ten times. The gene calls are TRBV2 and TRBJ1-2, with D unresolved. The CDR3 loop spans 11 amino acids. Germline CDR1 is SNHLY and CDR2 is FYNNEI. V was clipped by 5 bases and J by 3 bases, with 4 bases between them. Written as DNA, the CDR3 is TGTGCCAGCAGTAACGACTATGGCTACACCTTC. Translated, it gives CASSNDYGYTF. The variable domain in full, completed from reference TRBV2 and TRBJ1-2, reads EPEVTQTPSHQVTQMGQEVILRCVPISNHLYFYWYRQILGQKVEFLVSFYNNEISEKSEIFDDQFSVERPDGSNFTLKIRSTKLEDSAMYFCASSNDYGYTFGSGTRLTVV.

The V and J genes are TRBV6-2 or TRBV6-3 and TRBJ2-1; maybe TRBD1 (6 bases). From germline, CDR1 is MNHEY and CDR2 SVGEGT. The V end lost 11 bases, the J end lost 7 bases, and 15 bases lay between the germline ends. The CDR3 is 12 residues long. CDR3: CAGGPYRNEQFF. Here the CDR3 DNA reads TGTGCCGGGGGCCCTTACCGGAATGAGCAGTTCTTC.

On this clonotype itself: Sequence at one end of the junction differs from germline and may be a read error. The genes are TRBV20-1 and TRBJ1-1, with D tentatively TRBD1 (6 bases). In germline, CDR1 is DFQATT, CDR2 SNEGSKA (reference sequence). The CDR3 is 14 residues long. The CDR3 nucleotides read TGCAGTGCTATGGGGGGCTCCGAGAACACTGAAGTTTTCTTT. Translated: CSAMGGSENTEVFF.

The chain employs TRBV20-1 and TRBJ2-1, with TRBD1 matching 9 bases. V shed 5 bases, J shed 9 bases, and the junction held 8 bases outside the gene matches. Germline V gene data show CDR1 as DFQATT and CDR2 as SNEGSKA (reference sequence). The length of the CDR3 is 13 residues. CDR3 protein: CSASLTGGGEQFF. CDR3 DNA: TGCAGTGCTTCTCTGACAGGGGGAGGTGAGCAGTTCTTC.

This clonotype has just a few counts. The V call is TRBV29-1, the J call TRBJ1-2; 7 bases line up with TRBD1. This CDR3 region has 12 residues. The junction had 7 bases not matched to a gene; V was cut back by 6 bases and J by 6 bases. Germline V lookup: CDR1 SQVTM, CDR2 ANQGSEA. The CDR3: CSVPGTGDGYTF. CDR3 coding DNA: TGCAGCGTGCCAGGAACAGGGGATGGCTACACCTTC.

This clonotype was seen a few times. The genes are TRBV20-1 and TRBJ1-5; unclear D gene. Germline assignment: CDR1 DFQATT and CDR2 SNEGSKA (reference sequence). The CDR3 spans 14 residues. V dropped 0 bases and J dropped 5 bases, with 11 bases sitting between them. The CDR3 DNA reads TGCAGTGCTAGAGATAGGGCAGACCATCAGCCCCAGCATTTT. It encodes CSARDRADHQPQHF.

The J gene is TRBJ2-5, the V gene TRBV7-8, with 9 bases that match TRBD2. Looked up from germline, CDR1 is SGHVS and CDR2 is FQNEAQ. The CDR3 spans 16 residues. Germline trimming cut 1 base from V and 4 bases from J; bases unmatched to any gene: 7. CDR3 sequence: CASSLVVGLAGETQYF. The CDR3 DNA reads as TGTGCCAGCAGCTTAGTTGTGGGACTAGCAGGAGAGACCCAGTACTTC.

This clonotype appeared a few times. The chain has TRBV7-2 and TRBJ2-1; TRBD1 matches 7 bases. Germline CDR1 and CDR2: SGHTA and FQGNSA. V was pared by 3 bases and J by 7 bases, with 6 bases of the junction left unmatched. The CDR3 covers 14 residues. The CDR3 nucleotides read TGTGCCAGCAGCTTTTACAGGGGCGAGAATGAGCAGTTCTTC. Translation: CASSFYRGENEQFF.

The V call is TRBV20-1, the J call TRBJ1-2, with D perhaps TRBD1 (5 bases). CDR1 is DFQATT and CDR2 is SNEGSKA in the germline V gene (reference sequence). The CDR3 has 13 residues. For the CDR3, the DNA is TGCAGGGTGGCTGAGGGGTTAAACTATGGCTACACCTTC. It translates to CRVAEGLNYGYTF.

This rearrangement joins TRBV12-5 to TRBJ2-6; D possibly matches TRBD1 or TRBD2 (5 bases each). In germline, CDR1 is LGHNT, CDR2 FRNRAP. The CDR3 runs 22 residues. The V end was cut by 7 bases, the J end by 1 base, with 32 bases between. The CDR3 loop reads CASAWDGRNSEGSLSGANVLTF. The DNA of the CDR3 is TGTGCTAGTGCCTGGGACGGCCGAAACAGTGAGGGAAGCCTTTCTGGGGCCAACGTCCTGACTTTC.

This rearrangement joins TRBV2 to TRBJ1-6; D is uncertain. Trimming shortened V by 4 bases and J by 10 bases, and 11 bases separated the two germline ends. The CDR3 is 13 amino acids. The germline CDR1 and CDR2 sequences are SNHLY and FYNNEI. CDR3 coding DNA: TGTGCCAGCAGTGGAGGGATCAACTCACCCCTCCACTTT. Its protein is CASSGGINSPLHF. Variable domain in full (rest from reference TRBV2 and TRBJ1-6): EPEVTQTPSHQVTQMGQEVILRCVPISNHLYFYWYRQILGQKVEFLVSFYNNEISEKSEIFDDQFSVERPDGSNFTLKIRSTKLEDSAMYFCASSGGINSPLHFGNGTRLTVT.

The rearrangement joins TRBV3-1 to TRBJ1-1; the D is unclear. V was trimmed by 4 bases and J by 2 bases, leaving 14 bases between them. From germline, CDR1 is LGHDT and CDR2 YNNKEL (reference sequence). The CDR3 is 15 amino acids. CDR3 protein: CASSLTVGANTEAFF. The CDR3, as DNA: TGTGCCAGCAGCCTAACCGTCGGTGCAAACACTGAAGCTTTCTTT.

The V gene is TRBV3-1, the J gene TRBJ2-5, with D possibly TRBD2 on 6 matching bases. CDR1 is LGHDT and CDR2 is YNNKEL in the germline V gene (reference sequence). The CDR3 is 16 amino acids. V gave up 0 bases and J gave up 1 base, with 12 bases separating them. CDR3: CASSQDPSGPQETQYF. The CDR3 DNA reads TGTGCCAGCAGCCAAGATCCAAGCGGGCCCCAAGAGACCCAGTACTTC.

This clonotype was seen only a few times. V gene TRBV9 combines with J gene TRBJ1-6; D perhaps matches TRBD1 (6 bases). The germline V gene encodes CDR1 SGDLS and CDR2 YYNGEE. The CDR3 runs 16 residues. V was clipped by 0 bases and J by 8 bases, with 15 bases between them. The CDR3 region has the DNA TGTGCCAGCAGCGTAGACCTGCCAGGGGTAGATTCACCCCTCCACTTT. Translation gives CASSVDLPGVDSPLHF.

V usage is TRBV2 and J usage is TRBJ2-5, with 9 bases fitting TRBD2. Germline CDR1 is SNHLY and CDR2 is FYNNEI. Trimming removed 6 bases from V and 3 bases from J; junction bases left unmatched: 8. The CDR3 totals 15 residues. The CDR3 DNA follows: TGTGCCAGCAGGAACCTGGGACTAGCAGAAGAGACCCAGTACTTC. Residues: CASRNLGLAEETQYF.

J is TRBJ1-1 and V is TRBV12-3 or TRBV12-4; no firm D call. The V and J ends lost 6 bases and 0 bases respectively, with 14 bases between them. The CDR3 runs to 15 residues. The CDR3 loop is CASSPGRQLNTEAFF. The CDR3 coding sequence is TGTGCCAGCAGCCCCGGGCGGCAGCTGAACACTGAAGCTTTCTTT.

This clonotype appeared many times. The CDR3 bases are TGCAGTGCTAGAGCCGTCGCGGGGGGACTCACAGATACGCAGTATTTT. It translates to CSARAVAGGLTDTQYF. The chain uses TRBV20-1 and TRBJ2-3, with TRBD2 identical over 8 bases. The CDR3 sequence is 16 residues long. Germline values: CDR1 DFQATT, CDR2 SNEGSKA (reference sequence). The junction had 8 bases not matched to a gene; V was cut back by 1 base and J by 2 bases.

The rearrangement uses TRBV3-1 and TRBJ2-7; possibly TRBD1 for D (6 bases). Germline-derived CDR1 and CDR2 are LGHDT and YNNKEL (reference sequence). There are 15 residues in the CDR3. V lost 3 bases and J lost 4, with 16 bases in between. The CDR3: CASSQVDRRPYEQYF. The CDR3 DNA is TGTGCCAGCAGCCAGGTAGACAGGAGGCCATACGAGCAGTACTTC.

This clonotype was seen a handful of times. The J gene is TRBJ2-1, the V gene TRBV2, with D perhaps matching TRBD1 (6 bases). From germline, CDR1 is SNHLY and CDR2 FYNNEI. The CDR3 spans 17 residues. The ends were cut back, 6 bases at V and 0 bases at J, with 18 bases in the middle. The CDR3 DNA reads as TGTGCCAGCAGCAACAGGGACGCCTCTAGCTCCTACAATGAGCAGTTCTTC. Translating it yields CASSNRDASSSYNEQFF.

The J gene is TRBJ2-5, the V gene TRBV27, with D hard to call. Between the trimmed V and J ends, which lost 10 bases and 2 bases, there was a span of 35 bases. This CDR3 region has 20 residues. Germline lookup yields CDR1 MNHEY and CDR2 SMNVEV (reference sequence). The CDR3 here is CAISPLWTSYPPLQQETQYF. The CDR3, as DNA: TGTGCCATCAGCCCCCTCTGGACCTCATATCCACCCCTTCAACAAGAGACCCAGTACTTC.

Here the CDR3 DNA reads TGTGCCAGCAGTCGGGACAGTTTAGCCTACGAGCAGTACTTC. Translating gives CASSRDSLAYEQYF. The genes are TRBV6-5 and TRBJ2-7, with 7 bases lining up with TRBD1. The V and J ends lost 5 bases and 2 bases, in that order; junction bases with no gene match: 6. The CDR3 contains 14 residues. The germline CDR1 and CDR2 sequences are MNHEY and SVGAGI.

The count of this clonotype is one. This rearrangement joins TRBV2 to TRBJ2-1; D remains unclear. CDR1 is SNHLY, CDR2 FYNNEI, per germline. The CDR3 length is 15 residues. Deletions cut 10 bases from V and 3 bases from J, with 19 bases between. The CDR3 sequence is CATKPQSLHYNEQFF. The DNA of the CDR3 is TGTGCCACAAAACCCCAAAGCCTGCACTACAATGAGCAGTTCTTC.

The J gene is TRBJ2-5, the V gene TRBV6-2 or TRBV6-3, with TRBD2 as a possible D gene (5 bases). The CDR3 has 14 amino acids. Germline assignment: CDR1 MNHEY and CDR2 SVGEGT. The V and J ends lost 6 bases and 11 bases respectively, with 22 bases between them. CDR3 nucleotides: TGTGCCAGCAGCTCGCCGGGGTATTACAATGAGCAGTACTTC. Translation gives CASSSPGYYNEQYF.

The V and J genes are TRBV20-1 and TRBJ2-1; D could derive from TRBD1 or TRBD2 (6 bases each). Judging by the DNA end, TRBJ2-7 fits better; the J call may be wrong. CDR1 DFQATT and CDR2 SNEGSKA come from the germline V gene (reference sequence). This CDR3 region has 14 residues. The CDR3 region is CSASRGELYNEQYF. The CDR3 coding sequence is TGCAGTGCTTCTAGGGGGGAGCTCTACAATGAGCAGTACTTC.

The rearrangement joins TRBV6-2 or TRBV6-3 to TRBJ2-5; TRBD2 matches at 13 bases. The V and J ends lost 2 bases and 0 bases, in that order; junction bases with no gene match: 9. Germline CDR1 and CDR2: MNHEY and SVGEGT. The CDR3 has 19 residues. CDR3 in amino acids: CASSYPWTSGGVYQETQYF. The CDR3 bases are TGTGCCAGCAGTTACCCTTGGACTAGCGGGGGAGTGTACCAAGAGACCCAGTACTTC.

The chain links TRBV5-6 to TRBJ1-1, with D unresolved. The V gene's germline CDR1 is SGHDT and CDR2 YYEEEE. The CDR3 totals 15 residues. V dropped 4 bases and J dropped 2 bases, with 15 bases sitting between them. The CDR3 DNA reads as TGTGCCAGCAGCCTGGTGCAGCAGATTAACACTGAAGCTTTCTTT. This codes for CASSLVQQINTEAFF. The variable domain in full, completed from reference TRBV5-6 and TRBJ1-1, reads DAGVTQSPTHLIKTRGQQVTLRCSPKSGHDTVSWYQQALGQGPQFIFQYYEEEERQRGNFPDRFSGHQFPNYSSELNVNALLLGDSALYLCASSLVQQINTEAFFGQGTRLTVV.

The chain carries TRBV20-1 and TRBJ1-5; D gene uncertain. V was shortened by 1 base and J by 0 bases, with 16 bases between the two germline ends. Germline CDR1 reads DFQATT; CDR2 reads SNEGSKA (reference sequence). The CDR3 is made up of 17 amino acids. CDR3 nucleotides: TGCAGTGCTAGAGTTTGGGCCGCAAAAAATAGCAATCAGCCCCAGCATTTT. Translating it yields CSARVWAAKNSNQPQHF.

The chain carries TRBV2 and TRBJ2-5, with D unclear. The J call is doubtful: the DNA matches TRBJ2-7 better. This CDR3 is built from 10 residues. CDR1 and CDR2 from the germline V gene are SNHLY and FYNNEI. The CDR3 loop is CASSVDEQYF. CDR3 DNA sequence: TGTGCCAGCAGTGTGGACGAGCAGTACTTC.